The T cell receptor beta chain under discussion was sequenced for a study of STAT5B mutations in CD4+ large granular lymphocyte leukemia. Profiled with immunoSEQ multiplex PCR; TCRdb holds only in-frame clones, not every one. This sample has about 45,000 clones, with just over 85% found just once. The V gene's germline CDR1 is SGHNT and CDR2 YYREEE (reference sequence). The CDR3 spans 13 residues. Trimming took off 4 bases at V and 9 bases at J, with 16 bases between the two ends. Sequences were obtained from CD4+ T cells from blood buffy coats. The chain carries TRBV5-4 and TRBJ1-2, with D maybe TRBD1 (5 bases). The TCR originated in a human donor in good health. The CDR3 DNA follows: TGTGCCAGCAGCCTGGGGGGGGGAAGACGCTACACCTTC. This translates into CASSLGGGRRYTF.